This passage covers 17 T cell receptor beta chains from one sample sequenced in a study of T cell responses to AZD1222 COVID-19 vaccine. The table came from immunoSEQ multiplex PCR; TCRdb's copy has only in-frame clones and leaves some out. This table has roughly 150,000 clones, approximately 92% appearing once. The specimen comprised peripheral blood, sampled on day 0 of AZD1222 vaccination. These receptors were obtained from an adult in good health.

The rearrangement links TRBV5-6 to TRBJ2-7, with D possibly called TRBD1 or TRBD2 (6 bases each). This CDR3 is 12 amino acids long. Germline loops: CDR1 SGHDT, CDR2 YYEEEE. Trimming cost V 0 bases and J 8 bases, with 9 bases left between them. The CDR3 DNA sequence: TGTGCCAGCAGCTTGGGAGGGGGGCAGCAGTACTTC. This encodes CASSLGGGQQYF. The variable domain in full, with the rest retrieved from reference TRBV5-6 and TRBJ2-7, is DAGVTQSPTHLIKTRGQQVTLRCSPKSGHDTVSWYQQALGQGPQFIFQYYEEEERQRGNFPDRFSGHQFPNYSSELNVNALLLGDSALYLCASSLGGGQQYFGPGTRLTVT.

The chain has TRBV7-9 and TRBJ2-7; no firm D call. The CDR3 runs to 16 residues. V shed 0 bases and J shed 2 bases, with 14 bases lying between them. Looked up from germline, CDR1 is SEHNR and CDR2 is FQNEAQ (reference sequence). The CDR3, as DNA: TGTGCCAGCAGCTTAGCTCGGTCAGGAGATCCCTACGAGCAGTACTTC. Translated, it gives CASSLARSGDPYEQYF.

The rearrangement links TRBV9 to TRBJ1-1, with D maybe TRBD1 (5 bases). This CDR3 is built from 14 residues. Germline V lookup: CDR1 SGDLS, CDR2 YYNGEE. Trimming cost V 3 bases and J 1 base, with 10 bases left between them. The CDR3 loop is CASSALDRNTEAFF. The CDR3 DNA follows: TGTGCCAGCAGCGCGTTAGACAGGAACACTGAAGCTTTCTTT. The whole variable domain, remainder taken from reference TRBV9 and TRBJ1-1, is DSGVTQTPKHLITATGQRVTLRCSPRSGDLSVYWYQQSLDQGLQFLIQYYNGEERAKGNILERFSAQQFPDLHSELNLSSLELGDSALYFCASSALDRNTEAFFGQGTRLTVV.

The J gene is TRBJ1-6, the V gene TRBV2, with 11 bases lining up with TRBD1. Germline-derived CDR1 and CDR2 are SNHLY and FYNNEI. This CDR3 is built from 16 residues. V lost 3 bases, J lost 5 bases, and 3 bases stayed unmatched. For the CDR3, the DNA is TGTGCCAGCAGTGACAGGACAGGGGGCAATAATTCACCCCTCCACTTT. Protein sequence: CASSDRTGGNNSPLHF.

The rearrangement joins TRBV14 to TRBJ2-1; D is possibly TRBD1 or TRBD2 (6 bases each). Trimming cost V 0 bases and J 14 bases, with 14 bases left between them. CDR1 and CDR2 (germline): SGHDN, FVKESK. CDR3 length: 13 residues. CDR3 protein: CASSQDRGVKKFF. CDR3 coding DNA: TGTGCCAGCAGCCAAGATAGGGGGGTTAAGAAGTTCTTC.

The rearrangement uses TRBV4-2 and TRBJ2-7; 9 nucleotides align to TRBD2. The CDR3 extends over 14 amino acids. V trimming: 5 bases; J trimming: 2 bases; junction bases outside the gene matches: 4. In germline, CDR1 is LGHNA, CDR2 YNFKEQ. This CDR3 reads CASSYSGGAYEQYF. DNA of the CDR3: TGTGCCAGCAGCTATAGCGGGGGCGCCTACGAGCAGTACTTC.

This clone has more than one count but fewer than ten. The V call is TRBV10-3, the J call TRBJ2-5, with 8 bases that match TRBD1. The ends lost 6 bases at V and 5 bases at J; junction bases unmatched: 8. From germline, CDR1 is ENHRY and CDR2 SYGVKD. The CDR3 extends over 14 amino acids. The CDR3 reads CAISGSGGRETQYF. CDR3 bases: TGTGCCATCAGCGGTTCAGGGGGCCGGGAGACCCAGTACTTC.

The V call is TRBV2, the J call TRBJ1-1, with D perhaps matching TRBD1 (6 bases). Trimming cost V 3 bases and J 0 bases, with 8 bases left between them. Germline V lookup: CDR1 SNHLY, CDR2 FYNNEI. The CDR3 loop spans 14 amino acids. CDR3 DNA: TGTGCCAGCAGTGATCAGGGGTTGAACACTGAAGCTTTCTTT. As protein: CASSDQGLNTEAFF.

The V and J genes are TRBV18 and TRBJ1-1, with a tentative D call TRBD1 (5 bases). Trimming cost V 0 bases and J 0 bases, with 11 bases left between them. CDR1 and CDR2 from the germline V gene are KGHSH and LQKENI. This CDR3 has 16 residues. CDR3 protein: CASSPPRDLMNTEAFF. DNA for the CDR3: TGTGCCAGCTCACCACCGAGGGACTTGATGAACACTGAAGCTTTCTTT.

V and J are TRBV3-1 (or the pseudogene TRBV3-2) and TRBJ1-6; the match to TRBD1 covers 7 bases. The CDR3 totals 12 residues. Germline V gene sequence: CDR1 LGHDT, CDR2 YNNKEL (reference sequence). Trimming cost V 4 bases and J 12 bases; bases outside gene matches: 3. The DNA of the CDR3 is TGTGCCAGCAGCCGTACAGGGGTACCCCTCCACTTT. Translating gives CASSRTGVPLHF.

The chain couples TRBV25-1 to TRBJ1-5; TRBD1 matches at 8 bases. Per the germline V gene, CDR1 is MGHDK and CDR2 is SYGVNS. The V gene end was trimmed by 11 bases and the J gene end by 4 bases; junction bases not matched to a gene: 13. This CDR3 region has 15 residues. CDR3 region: CAPTATGGVNQPQHF. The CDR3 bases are TGTGCCCCGACCGCAACAGGGGGAGTAAATCAGCCCCAGCATTTT. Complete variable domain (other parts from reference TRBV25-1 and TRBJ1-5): EADIYQTPRYLVIGTGKKITLECSQTMGHDKMYWYQQDPGMELHLIHYSYGVNSTEKGDLSSESTVSRIRTEHFPLTLESARPSHTSQYLCAPTATGGVNQPQHFGDGTRLSIL.

The CDR3 sequence: CARSLGYRGLEYEQYF. The DNA for the CDR3 is TGTGCCAGAAGCTTAGGCTACAGGGGGCTCGAGTACGAGCAGTACTTC. This sequence joins TRBV7-5 and TRBJ2-7; the table gives TRBD1 as D, unverified against the DNA. TRBV7-5 is recorded as a pseudogene. CDR3 length equals 16 residues.

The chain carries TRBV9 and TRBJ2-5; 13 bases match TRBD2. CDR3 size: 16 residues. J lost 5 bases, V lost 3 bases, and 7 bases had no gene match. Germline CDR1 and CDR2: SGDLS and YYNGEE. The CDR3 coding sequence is TGTGCCAGCAGCGCCTGGACTAGCGGGAGCCAGGAGACCCAGTACTTC. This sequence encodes CASSAWTSGSQETQYF.

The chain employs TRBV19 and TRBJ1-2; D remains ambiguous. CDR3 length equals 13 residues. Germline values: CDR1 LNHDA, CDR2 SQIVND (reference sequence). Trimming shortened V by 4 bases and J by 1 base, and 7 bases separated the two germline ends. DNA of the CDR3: TGTGCCAGTAGTACCGTAAATAACTATGGCTACACCTTC. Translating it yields CASSTVNNYGYTF.

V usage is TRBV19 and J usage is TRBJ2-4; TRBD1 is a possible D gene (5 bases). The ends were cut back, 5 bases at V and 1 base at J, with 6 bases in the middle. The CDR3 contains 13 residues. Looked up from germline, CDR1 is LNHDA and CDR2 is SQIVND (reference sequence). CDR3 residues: CASSRQAKNIQYF. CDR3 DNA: TGTGCCAGTAGTCGACAGGCCAAAAACATTCAGTACTTC. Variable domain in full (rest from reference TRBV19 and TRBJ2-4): DGGITQSPKYLFRKEGQNVTLSCEQNLNHDAMYWYRQDPGQGLRLIYYSQIVNDFQKGDIAEGYSVSREKKESFPLTVTSAQKNPTAFYLCASSRQAKNIQYFGAGTRLSVL.

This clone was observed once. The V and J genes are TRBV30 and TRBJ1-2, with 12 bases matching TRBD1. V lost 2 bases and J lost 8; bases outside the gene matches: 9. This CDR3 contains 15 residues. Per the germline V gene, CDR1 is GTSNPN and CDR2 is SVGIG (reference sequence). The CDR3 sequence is CAWSLAGTGGWGYTF. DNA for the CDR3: TGTGCCTGGAGTCTCGCCGGGACAGGGGGCTGGGGCTACACCTTC.

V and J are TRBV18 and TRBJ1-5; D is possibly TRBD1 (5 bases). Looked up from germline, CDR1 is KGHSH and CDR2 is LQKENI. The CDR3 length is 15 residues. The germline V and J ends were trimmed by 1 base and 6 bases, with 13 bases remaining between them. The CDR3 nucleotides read TGTGCCAGCTCACCACTAGGCCAGGGTGGTCAGCCCCAGCATTTT. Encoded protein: CASSPLGQGGQPQHF.